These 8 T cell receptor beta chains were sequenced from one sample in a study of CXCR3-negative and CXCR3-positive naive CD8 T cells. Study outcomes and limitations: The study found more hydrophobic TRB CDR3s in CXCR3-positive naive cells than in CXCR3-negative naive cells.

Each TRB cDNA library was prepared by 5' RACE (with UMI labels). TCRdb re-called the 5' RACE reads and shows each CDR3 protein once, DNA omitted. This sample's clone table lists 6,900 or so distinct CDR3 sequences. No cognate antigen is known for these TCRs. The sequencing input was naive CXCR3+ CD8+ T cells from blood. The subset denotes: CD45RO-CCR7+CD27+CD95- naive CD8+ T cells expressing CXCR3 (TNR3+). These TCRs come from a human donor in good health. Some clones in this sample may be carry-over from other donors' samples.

The CDR3 sequence is CASSDSGLAGDVRFF. V usage is TRBV6-4 and J usage is TRBJ2-1; TCRdb reports TRBD2, a call that lacks DNA to check it against. CDR3 length: 15 amino acids. CDR1 and CDR2 (germline): MRHNA, SNTAGT.

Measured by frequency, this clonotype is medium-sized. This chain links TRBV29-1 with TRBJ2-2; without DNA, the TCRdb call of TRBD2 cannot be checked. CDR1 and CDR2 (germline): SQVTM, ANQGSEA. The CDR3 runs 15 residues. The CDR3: CSVRLAGLHTGELFF.

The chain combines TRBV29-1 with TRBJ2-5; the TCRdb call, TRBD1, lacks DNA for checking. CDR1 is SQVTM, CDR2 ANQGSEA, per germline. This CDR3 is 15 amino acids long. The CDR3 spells CSITGTGPYQETQYF.

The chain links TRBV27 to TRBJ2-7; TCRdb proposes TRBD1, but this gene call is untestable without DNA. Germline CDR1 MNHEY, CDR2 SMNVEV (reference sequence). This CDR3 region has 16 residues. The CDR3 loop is CASSSARQGQSYEQYF.

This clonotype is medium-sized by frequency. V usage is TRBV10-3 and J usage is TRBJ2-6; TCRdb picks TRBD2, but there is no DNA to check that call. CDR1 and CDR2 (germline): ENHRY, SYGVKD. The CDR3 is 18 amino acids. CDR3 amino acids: CAISGRSGSNSGANVLTF.

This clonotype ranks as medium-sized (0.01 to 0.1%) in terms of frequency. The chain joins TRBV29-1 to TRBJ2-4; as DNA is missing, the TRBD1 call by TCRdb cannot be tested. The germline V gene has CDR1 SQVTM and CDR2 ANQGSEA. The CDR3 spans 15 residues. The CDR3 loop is CSVVSTGGAKNIQYF.

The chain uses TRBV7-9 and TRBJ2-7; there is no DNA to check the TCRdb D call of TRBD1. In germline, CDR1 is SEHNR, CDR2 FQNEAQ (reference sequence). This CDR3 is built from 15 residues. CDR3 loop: CASSSGTVVGYEQYF.

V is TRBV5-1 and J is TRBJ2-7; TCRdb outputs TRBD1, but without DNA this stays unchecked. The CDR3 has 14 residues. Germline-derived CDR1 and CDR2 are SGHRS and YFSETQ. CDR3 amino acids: CASSFLPGSYEQYF.